The 22 T cell receptor beta chains below all came from one sample that was sequenced in a study of blood T cells in healthy people across ages. Primers used in a second PCR of about 7 to 12 cycles were a sample-barcoded 5' primer and a J-beta primer mix. TCRdb re-called the 5' RACE reads through MiXCR, storing one row per CDR3 protein. The repertoire holds hundreds of thousands of distinct CDR3 sequences, with roughly 26% as singletons. These data were also filed under a second study, of T cells of mothers and their children.

Sequenced material: blood. All receptors come from a boy between 10 and 17 years old in good health.

CDR3 in amino acids: CSARYPGLAGVNEQFF. CDR3 nucleotide sequence: TGCAGTGCTAGGTACCCGGGACTAGCGGGGGTTAATGAGCAGTTCTTC. The V call is TRBV20-1, the J call TRBJ2-1, with 14 bases lining up with TRBD2. CDR1 DFQATT and CDR2 SNEGSKA come from the germline V gene (reference sequence). CDR3 size: 16 residues. With 3 bases clipped from V and 7 bases from J, the junction kept 8 bases outside the gene matches.

The rearrangement links TRBV28 to TRBJ2-5, with D perhaps matching TRBD2 (5 bases). Germline V gene data show CDR1 as MDHEN and CDR2 as SYDVKM. V was shortened by 3 bases and J by 3 bases, with 11 bases between the two germline ends. The CDR3 runs 14 residues. In DNA, the CDR3 is TGTGCCAGCAGTTTTACTAGGACGGAAGAGACCCAGTACTTC. This gives the protein CASSFTRTEETQYF.

The chain carries TRBV7-3 and TRBJ2-2; D assignment may be TRBD1 or TRBD2 (5 bases each). The V end was cut by 0 bases, the J end by 1 base, with 12 bases between. Germline lookup yields CDR1 SGHTA and CDR2 FQGTGA. The CDR3 contains 17 residues. DNA for the CDR3: TGTGCCAGCAGCTTAACGAGGGTAGGGGTGAACACCGGGGAGCTGTTTTTT. Protein product: CASSLTRVGVNTGELFF.

The chain joins TRBV20-1 to TRBJ2-7, with 7 nucleotides matching TRBD1. Gene TRBJ2-1 matches the end of the DNA better, so the J call may be wrong. CDR3 length equals 11 residues. The germline CDR1 and CDR2 sequences are DFQATT and SNEGSKA (reference sequence). The CDR3 region is CSARTGDEQFF. As DNA, the CDR3 is TGCAGTGCCCGGACAGGAGATGAGCAGTTCTTC.

This clonotype occurred a few times. The rearrangement joins TRBV12-3 or TRBV12-4 to TRBJ2-7, with D possibly being TRBD1 (5 bases). Trimming shortened V by 4 bases and J by 6 bases, and 13 bases separated the two germline ends. The CDR3 contains 13 residues. CDR3: CASSSLIRAEQYF. The CDR3 nucleotides are TGTGCCAGCAGTTCTCTGATCAGGGCCGAGCAGTACTTC.

This clonotype occurred a few times. The chain uses TRBV5-1 and TRBJ1-5; no reliable D call. The CDR3 has 13 amino acids. V lost 4 bases and J lost 7, with 12 bases in between. From germline, CDR1 is SGHRS and CDR2 YFSETQ. The CDR3 here is CASSLDPWQPQHF. The CDR3 DNA is TGCGCCAGCAGCCTCGACCCGTGGCAGCCCCAGCATTTT.

This clonotype was seen a few times. This rearrangement joins TRBV20-1 to TRBJ1-2; no definite D call. CDR1 is DFQATT, CDR2 SNEGSKA, per germline (reference sequence). CDR3 length equals 14 residues. Trimming removed 0 bases from V and 4 bases from J, with 12 bases in between. CDR3 nucleotides: TGCAGTGCTAGAGATAGGGTGGGCAGCTATGGCTACACCTTC. Amino acids: CSARDRVGSYGYTF.

The chain has TRBV7-9 and TRBJ2-1; D may be TRBD1 (6 bases). V dropped 5 bases and J dropped 5 bases, with 16 bases sitting between them. This CDR3 contains 15 residues. Germline V CDR1 and CDR2: SEHNR, FQNEAQ (reference sequence). The CDR3 loop is CASSPSGGKDNEQFF. In nucleotides, the CDR3 is TGTGCCAGCAGCCCGAGTGGGGGCAAAGACAATGAGCAGTTCTTC.

The J gene is TRBJ1-3, the V gene TRBV25-1; D not certain. CDR3 length equals 16 residues. CDR1 and CDR2 from the germline V gene are MGHDK and SYGVNS. The V gene lost 3 bases and the J gene lost 2 bases, with 14 bases spanning the gap. The CDR3 protein is CASSDPQSVAGNTIYF. Written as DNA, the CDR3 is TGTGCCAGCAGTGATCCCCAGTCGGTTGCTGGAAACACCATATATTTT.

This chain joins TRBV12-3 or TRBV12-4 and TRBJ1-1; TRBD1 matches 7 bases. The V segment lost 5 bases and the J segment 7 bases; nucleotides outside the gene matches: 10. The CDR3 is 14 residues long. The CDR3 loop reads CASSDRAGGGEAFF. The CDR3, as DNA: TGTGCCAGCAGTGACAGGGCCGGGGGTGGTGAAGCTTTCTTT.

In this sample, this clonotype turned up a few times. The chain uses TRBV5-1 and TRBJ1-1; no firm D call. Germline V lookup: CDR1 SGHRS, CDR2 YFSETQ. CDR3 length equals 13 residues. V lost 6 bases, J lost 10 bases, and 19 bases lay in between. The CDR3 spells CASTEDGEGRAFF. CDR3 DNA: TGCGCCAGCACCGAGGACGGGGAAGGGCGAGCTTTCTTT.

The V gene is TRBV5-1, the J gene TRBJ2-7, with TRBD1 matching over 8 bases. J lost 3 bases, V lost 4 bases, and 6 bases had no gene match. CDR1 is SGHRS, CDR2 YFSETQ, per germline. The CDR3 spans 14 residues. The CDR3 DNA reads as TGCGCCAGCAGCGGTCTTGGGACAGGCTACGAGCAGTACTTC. It is translated as CASSGLGTGYEQYF.

The chain carries TRBV5-1 and TRBJ2-7; tentative D call: TRBD1 (6 bases). The CDR3 loop spans 14 amino acids. The V and J ends lost 1 base and 3 bases respectively, with 11 bases between them. Germline CDR1 and CDR2: SGHRS and YFSETQ. The CDR3 nucleotides read TGCGCCAGCAGCTTGCAGGGACATAACTACGAGCAGTACTTC. Residues: CASSLQGHNYEQYF.

The chain employs TRBV30 and TRBJ1-6, with D possibly matching TRBD1 (5 bases). V dropped 2 bases and J dropped 10 bases, with 21 bases sitting between them. CDR1 and CDR2 from the germline V gene are GTSNPN and SVGIG (reference sequence). The length of the CDR3 is 16 residues. The CDR3 nucleotides read TGTGCCTGGAGTTCCGCCGGGGGAAGAGGGGTCTCACCCCTCCACTTT. It translates to CAWSSAGGRGVSPLHF.

This chain joins TRBV15 and TRBJ2-5, with D perhaps TRBD2 (5 bases). V lost 8 bases, J lost 4 bases, and 20 bases lay in between. This CDR3 is built from 15 residues. CDR1 LNHNV and CDR2 YYDKDF come from the germline V gene (reference sequence). DNA of the CDR3: TGTGCCACCGGCAAGCCCGGGAAAGGAAGAGAGACCCAGTACTTC. Translation: CATGKPGKGRETQYF. The variable domain in full, completed from reference TRBV15 and TRBJ2-5, reads DAMVIQNPRYQVTQFGKPVTLSCSQTLNHNVMYWYQQKSSQAPKLLFHYYDKDFNNEADTPDNFQSRRPNTSFCFLDIRSPGLGDTAMYLCATGKPGKGRETQYFGPGTRLLVL.

The chain employs TRBV15 and TRBJ2-3; the D gene is possibly TRBD1 (6 bases). Trimming cost V 3 bases and J 0 bases, with 28 bases left between them. The CDR3 length is 21 residues. Germline V lookup: CDR1 LNHNV, CDR2 YYDKDF (reference sequence). The CDR3 DNA follows: TGTGCCACCAGCAGTCTCCATCACCAAGGGGGAGTGGGGAAAAGCACAGATACGCAGTATTTT. It yields the protein CATSSLHHQGGVGKSTDTQYF.

Only a few counts were recorded for this clonotype. The chain recombines TRBV11-3 with TRBJ2-3; 9 bases map to TRBD2. The germline V gene encodes CDR1 SGHNT and CDR2 YENEEA. V gave up 1 base and J gave up 0 bases; unmatched junction bases: 8. The CDR3 totals 18 residues. CDR3 loop: CASSLGIPSGASTDTQYF. The CDR3 DNA is TGTGCCAGCAGCTTAGGAATTCCTAGCGGGGCGAGCACAGATACGCAGTATTTT.

This clonotype was picked up a small number of times. The chain combines TRBV18 with TRBJ1-5; D is ambiguous. The germline V gene encodes CDR1 KGHSH and CDR2 LQKENI. Trimming cost V 3 bases and J 1 base, with 7 bases left between them. The CDR3 runs 14 residues. CDR3 DNA sequence: TGTGCCAGCTCACCGCTAGACAGCAATCAGCCCCAGCATTTT. Its translation is CASSPLDSNQPQHF.

This clonotype was observed a handful of times. The chain carries TRBV18 and TRBJ1-3; D is uncertain. Per the germline V gene, CDR1 is KGHSH and CDR2 is LQKENI. Trimming stripped 3 bases from V and 2 bases from J, with 11 bases between. CDR3 length equals 15 residues. The CDR3 region has the DNA TGTGCCAGCTCACCTTTCGATTATGCTGGAAACACCATATATTTT. Its protein product is CASSPFDYAGNTIYF.

The CDR3 DNA reads as TGTGCCAGCACTTCGGGACAGAGCACAGATACGCAGTATTTT. Its translation is CASTSGQSTDTQYF. The chain uses TRBV25-1 and TRBJ2-3; 7 nucleotides match TRBD1. Trimming cost V 7 bases and J 0 bases; bases outside gene matches: 4. The CDR3 is made up of 14 amino acids. Per germline, CDR1 MGHDK and CDR2 SYGVNS. The full variable domain, its missing parts supplied by reference TRBV25-1 and TRBJ2-3, is EADIYQTPRYLVIGTGKKITLECSQTMGHDKMYWYQQDPGMELHLIHYSYGVNSTEKGDLSSESTVSRIRTEHFPLTLESARPSHTSQYLCASTSGQSTDTQYFGPGTRLTVL.

The rearrangement joins TRBV12-3 or TRBV12-4 to TRBJ1-6; 8 bases are shared with TRBD1. The CDR3 covers 13 residues. J was trimmed by 7 bases and V by 6 bases; bases with no gene match: 2. CDR3 residues: CASRGQDNSPLHF. The DNA for the CDR3 is TGTGCCAGCAGGGGACAGGACAATTCACCCCTCCACTTT.

This chain links TRBV11-2 with TRBJ1-1, with D possibly being TRBD1 (6 bases). The CDR3 is 14 amino acids. Germline V lookup: CDR1 SGHAT, CDR2 FQNNGV. V was pared by 4 bases and J by 4 bases, with 13 bases between. This chain's CDR3 is CASSSWEGGTEAFF. CDR3 nucleotide sequence: TGTGCCAGCAGCTCCTGGGAGGGGGGCACTGAAGCTTTCTTT.